These 29 T cell receptor beta chains came from one sample sequenced in a study of CD8 T cells in Susac syndrome. An input of roughly 0.45 to 1 ug of RNA was subjected to reverse transcription using random hexamers. TCRdb analysed the immunoSEQ multiplex PCR reads with MiXCR anew, one entry per CDR3 protein. Among 200,000 to 300,000 distinct CDR3 sequences listed, 90% to 96% were seen once. The sample was CD4+ T cells from PBMCs. The source is a human donor with Susac syndrome.

V and J are TRBV29-1 and TRBJ1-2, with a possible D match to TRBD1 (5 bases). Germline values: CDR1 SQVTM, CDR2 ANQGSEA. This CDR3 has 16 residues. V was cut by 6 bases and J by 2 bases, with 22 bases left in between. For the CDR3, the DNA is TGCAGCGTCGGCGGCAATCGGGGGGTCTTCAACTATGGCTACACCTTC. The encoded protein is CSVGGNRGVFNYGYTF.

The rearrangement joins TRBV25-1 to TRBJ1-2, with TRBD1 as a possible D gene (6 bases). Between the trimmed V and J ends, which lost 5 bases and 4 bases, there was a span of 17 bases. The germline V gene has CDR1 MGHDK and CDR2 SYGVNS. The CDR3 spans 15 residues. The CDR3 DNA is TGTGCCAGCAGTCACCACAGGGATTGGGGCTATGGCTACACCTTC. It encodes CASSHHRDWGYGYTF.

The chain links TRBV5-1 to TRBJ2-7; a possible D gene is TRBD2 (6 bases). The germline gives CDR1 SGHRS, CDR2 YFSETQ. The V and J ends lost 7 bases and 5 bases respectively, with 19 bases between them. CDR3 length equals 14 residues. The CDR3 protein is CASPEVDGEDEQYF. The CDR3 DNA reads as TGCGCCAGCCCAGAGGTGGACGGGGAGGACGAGCAGTACTTC.

This chain uses TRBV3-1 with TRBJ1-1; no reliable D call. V lost 1 base, J lost 1 base, and 7 bases lay in between. CDR3 length equals 14 residues. CDR1 and CDR2 from the germline V gene are LGHDT and YNNKEL (reference sequence). Written as DNA, the CDR3 is TGTGCCAGCAGCCAAGTAGCTGGGAACACTGAAGCTTTCTTT. Its protein product is CASSQVAGNTEAFF.

The chain employs TRBV20-1 and TRBJ2-7, with 9 bases lining up with TRBD2. CDR3 length: 14 amino acids. J was trimmed by 3 bases and V by 3 bases; bases with no gene match: 6. The V gene's germline CDR1 is DFQATT and CDR2 SNEGSKA (reference sequence). CDR3 protein: CSARTSGSFYEQYF. The CDR3 nucleotides read TGCAGTGCTAGGACTAGCGGATCCTTCTACGAGCAGTACTTC.

The gene calls are TRBV5-1 and TRBJ1-2, with D tentatively TRBD1 (5 bases). Germline assignment: CDR1 SGHRS and CDR2 YFSETQ. This CDR3 comprises 14 residues. Trimming took off 0 bases at V and 4 bases at J, with 10 bases between the two ends. The CDR3 DNA reads as TGCGCCAGCAGCTTGGTGGGGGACTCCTATGGCTACACCTTC. Translation: CASSLVGDSYGYTF.

The V and J genes are TRBV20-1 and TRBJ2-7; maybe TRBD1 (6 bases). Trimming removed 4 bases at V and 5 bases at J, with 21 bases between. Germline-derived CDR1 and CDR2 are DFQATT and SNEGSKA (reference sequence). The CDR3 runs to 15 residues. The CDR3 DNA follows: TGCAGTGCTAAGTCAATGGAGCAGGGGAGTAACGAGCAGTACTTC. It is translated as CSAKSMEQGSNEQYF.

V is TRBV3-1 and J is TRBJ2-6, with D hard to call. V was clipped by 2 bases and J by 4 bases, with 9 bases between them. CDR1 LGHDT and CDR2 YNNKEL come from the germline V gene (reference sequence). The CDR3 runs 15 residues. The CDR3 coding sequence is TGTGCCAGCAGCCAACCCCGACTGGGGGCCAACGTCCTGACTTTC. This encodes CASSQPRLGANVLTF.

The V call is TRBV28, the J call TRBJ2-5, with 9 positions matching TRBD1. The length of the CDR3 is 13 residues. The V gene's germline CDR1 is MDHEN and CDR2 SYDVKM. V trimming: 6 bases; J trimming: 3 bases; junction bases outside the gene matches: 2. The CDR3 region has the DNA TGTGCCAGCAGAAGGACAGGGGAAGAGACCCAGTACTTC. This translates into CASRRTGEETQYF. Together with reference TRBV28 and TRBJ2-5, the CDR3 gives the full variable domain: DVKVTQSSRYLVKRTGEKVFLECVQDMDHENMFWYRQDPGLGLRLIYFSYDVKMKEKGDIPEGYSVSREKKERFSLILESASTNQTSMYLCASRRTGEETQYFGPGTRLLVL.

The chain is built from TRBV12-3 or TRBV12-4 and TRBJ1-5; D unclear. V lost 4 bases to trimming and J lost 4 bases, with 14 bases between them. The CDR3 loop spans 15 amino acids. In DNA, the CDR3 is TGTGCCAGCAGTTGGTTATTCGGTTCTAATCAGCCCCAGCATTTT. As protein: CASSWLFGSNQPQHF.

The gene calls are TRBV19 and TRBJ1-1, with TRBD1 as a possible D gene (5 bases). CDR3 length equals 17 residues. From germline, CDR1 is LNHDA and CDR2 SQIVND (reference sequence). The V end lost 3 bases, the J end lost 6 bases, and 23 bases lay between the germline ends. CDR3 nucleotide sequence: TGTGCCAGTAGTATCAAGGATATACCTCGTCGGGACGCTGAAGCTTTCTTT. As protein: CASSIKDIPRRDAEAFF.

This CDR3 is CASSLDLLGQGAGYGYTF. Here the CDR3 DNA reads TGTGCCAGCAGCTTAGACCTGCTCGGACAGGGGGCGGGCTATGGCTACACCTTC. V is TRBV11-2 and J is TRBJ1-2; 11 bases fit TRBD1. The CDR3 runs to 18 residues. J was trimmed by 4 bases and V by 0 bases; bases with no gene match: 10. In germline, CDR1 is SGHAT, CDR2 FQNNGV.

The chain joins TRBV4-2 to TRBJ2-5, with D perhaps matching TRBD1 or TRBD2 (5 bases each). Germline V gives CDR1 LGHNA, CDR2 YNFKEQ. This CDR3 region has 16 residues. V was pared by 2 bases and J by 3 bases, with 16 bases between. CDR3: CASSQNPGRNKETQYF. CDR3 DNA sequence: TGTGCCAGCAGCCAAAACCCGGGACGGAATAAAGAGACCCAGTACTTC.

The chain is built from TRBV12-5 and TRBJ2-2; TRBD1 matches 7 bases. The V and J ends lost 6 bases and 2 bases, in that order; junction bases with no gene match: 9. The CDR3 extends over 16 amino acids. The germline CDR1 and CDR2 sequences are LGHNT and FRNRAP. The CDR3 nucleotides are TGTGCTAGTGGCCCACGACAGGGAGTAAACACCGGGGAGCTGTTTTTT. Its protein is CASGPRQGVNTGELFF. Together with reference TRBV12-5 and TRBJ2-2, the CDR3 gives the full variable domain: DARVTQTPRHKVTEMGQEVTMRCQPILGHNTVFWYRQTMMQGLELLAYFRNRAPLDDSGMPKDRFSAEMPDATLATLKIQPSEPRDSAVYFCASGPRQGVNTGELFFGEGSRLTVL.

Notes on this clonotype: A read error may produce the germline difference seen at one junction end. The rearrangement joins TRBV29-1 to TRBJ2-2; D unresolved. The CDR3 covers 14 residues. CDR1 is SQVTM, CDR2 ANQGSEA, per germline. CDR3 protein: CSVRENSNTGELFF. CDR3 bases: TGCAGCGTTAGAGAAAACTCGAATACCGGGGAGCTGTTTTTT.

The J gene is TRBJ2-7, the V gene TRBV20-1, with a tentative D call TRBD1 (6 bases). The CDR3 consists of 14 residues. Germline values: CDR1 DFQATT, CDR2 SNEGSKA (reference sequence). Trimming removed 2 bases at V and 5 bases at J, with 16 bases between. The CDR3 protein is CSARRTARDNEQYF. Written as DNA, the CDR3 is TGCAGTGCTAGAAGGACCGCTAGGGACAACGAGCAGTACTTC.

The gene calls are TRBV14 and TRBJ2-1; D is tentatively TRBD1 or TRBD2 (5 bases each). The CDR3 runs 14 residues. CDR1 is SGHDN and CDR2 is FVKESK in the germline V gene. Trimming stripped 8 bases from V and 6 bases from J, with 17 bases between. DNA of the CDR3: TGTGCCAGCGCGCCGGGGCTAGTCTCCAATGAGCAGTTCTTC. Translated: CASAPGLVSNEQFF. The full variable domain, completed using reference TRBV14 and TRBJ2-1, is EAGVTQFPSHSVIEKGQTVTLRCDPISGHDNLYWYRRVMGKEIKFLLHFVKESKQDESGMPNNRFLAERTGGTYSTLKVQPAELEDSGVYFCASAPGLVSNEQFFGPGTRLTVL.

The V gene is TRBV20-1, the J gene TRBJ2-5; TRBD2 is a possible D gene (6 bases). The J call may be mistaken, given a closer DNA end match to TRBJ2-1. The CDR3 loop spans 13 amino acids. Germline CDR1 is DFQATT and CDR2 is SNEGSKA (reference sequence). CDR3 amino acids: CSASSGGPRGQFF. The DNA for the CDR3 is TGCAGTGCTAGTAGCGGAGGGCCCCGTGGCCAGTTCTTC.

The chain has TRBV29-1 and TRBJ2-3; unclear D gene. CDR1 and CDR2 from the germline V gene are SQVTM and ANQGSEA. CDR3 size: 13 residues. The V end was cut by 3 bases, the J end by 3 bases, with 10 bases between. The DNA for the CDR3 is TGCAGCGTTGAGCCCACCACTACAGATACGCAGTATTTT. Residues: CSVEPTTTDTQYF.

This sequence joins TRBV18 and TRBJ2-7; 9 bases align to TRBD1. The CDR3 is 15 residues long. Germline lookup yields CDR1 KGHSH and CDR2 LQKENI. The J segment lost 4 bases and the V segment lost 2 bases, leaving 6 bases of the junction unmatched. Here the CDR3 DNA reads TGTGCCAGCTCACCAGCAGGGACAGGGATTTACGAGCAGTACTTC. Encoded protein: CASSPAGTGIYEQYF.

The chain has TRBV20-1 and TRBJ2-7; TRBD1 agrees at 7 bases. Germline V gene sequence: CDR1 DFQATT, CDR2 SNEGSKA (reference sequence). The CDR3 has 13 amino acids. V lost 3 bases, J lost 3 bases, and 5 bases stayed unmatched. The CDR3 protein is CSASTRGYYEQYF. CDR3 DNA: TGCAGTGCTAGTACCAGGGGGTACTACGAGCAGTACTTC.

This sequence joins TRBV29-1 and TRBJ2-3; no reliable D call. Germline CDR1 and CDR2: SQVTM and ANQGSEA. This CDR3 has 11 residues. The germline V and J ends were trimmed by 7 bases and 0 bases, with 5 bases remaining between them. Here the CDR3 DNA reads TGCAGCGGGGGTAGCACAGATACGCAGTATTTT. Protein sequence: CSGGSTDTQYF.

The V gene is TRBV19, the J gene TRBJ2-7, with TRBD2 identical over 10 bases. V was pared by 10 bases and J by 1 base, with 7 bases of the junction left unmatched. The CDR3 has 14 residues. CDR1 LNHDA and CDR2 SQIVND come from the germline V gene (reference sequence). CDR3 loop: CATGPTSGSYEQYF. DNA for the CDR3: TGTGCCACCGGCCCGACTAGCGGGTCCTACGAGCAGTACTTC.

The gene calls are TRBV30 and TRBJ1-4, with 9 bases aligning to TRBD1. Germline CDR1 is GTSNPN and CDR2 is SVGIG (reference sequence). After removal of 5 bases from V and 4 bases from J, the junction contained 2 bases not matched to a gene. The CDR3 totals 13 residues. This chain's CDR3 is CAWGTGNNEKLFF. CDR3 in DNA: TGTGCCTGGGGGACAGGGAATAATGAAAAACTGTTTTTT.

This clonotype appeared a single time. The V gene is TRBV25-1, the J gene TRBJ2-1, with D unresolved. The V end lost 2 bases, the J end lost 6 bases, and 8 bases lay between the germline ends. Germline CDR1 reads MGHDK; CDR2 reads SYGVNS. The CDR3 extends over 13 amino acids. CDR3 in amino acids: CASSEGDFNEQFF. The CDR3 DNA reads TGTGCCAGCAGTGAAGGTGACTTCAATGAGCAGTTCTTC.

The V and J genes are TRBV7-2 and TRBJ1-2; the D gene is possibly TRBD1 (6 bases). V was pared by 3 bases and J by 4 bases, with 15 bases between. Germline assignment: CDR1 SGHTA and CDR2 FQGNSA. The CDR3 covers 15 residues. The CDR3: CASSLDRGQSYGYTF. The CDR3 DNA reads as TGTGCCAGCAGCTTGGATAGGGGACAATCCTATGGCTACACCTTC.

This sequence joins TRBV20-1 and TRBJ2-5, with unresolved D. CDR1 and CDR2 (germline): DFQATT, SNEGSKA (reference sequence). The CDR3 runs to 11 residues. Between the trimmed V and J ends, which lost 7 bases and 2 bases, there was a span of 8 bases. CDR3 amino acids: CSVNRQETQYF. The DNA for the CDR3 is TGCAGTGTAAACAGACAAGAGACCCAGTACTTC.

This sequence joins TRBV29-1 and TRBJ2-3, with a possible D match to TRBD2 (6 bases). Germline V gene lookup returns CDR1 SQVTM and CDR2 ANQGSEA. The CDR3 length is 11 residues. V was cut by 4 bases and J by 4 bases, with 6 bases left in between. CDR3 nucleotides: TGCAGCGTTGGCGGGGCAGATACGCAGTATTTT. Protein product: CSVGGADTQYF.

The chain uses TRBV30 and TRBJ1-2; D is unresolved. V was pared by 4 bases and J by 8 bases, with 14 bases between. Germline CDR1 reads GTSNPN; CDR2 reads SVGIG (reference sequence). The CDR3 contains 12 residues. Here the CDR3 DNA reads TGTGCCTGGAATGTTGGGGTCTGGGGCTACACCTTC. Its translation: CAWNVGVWGYTF.